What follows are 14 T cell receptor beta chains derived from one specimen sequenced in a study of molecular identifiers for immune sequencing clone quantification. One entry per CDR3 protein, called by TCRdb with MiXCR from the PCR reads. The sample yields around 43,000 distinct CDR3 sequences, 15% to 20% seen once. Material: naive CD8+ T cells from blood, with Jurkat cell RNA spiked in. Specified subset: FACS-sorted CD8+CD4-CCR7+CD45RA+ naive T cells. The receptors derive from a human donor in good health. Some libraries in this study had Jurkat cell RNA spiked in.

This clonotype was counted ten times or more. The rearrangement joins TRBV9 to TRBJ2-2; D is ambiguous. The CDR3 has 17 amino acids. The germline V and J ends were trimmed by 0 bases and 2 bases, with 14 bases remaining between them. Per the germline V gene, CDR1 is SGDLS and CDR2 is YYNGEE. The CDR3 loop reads CASSVVVSPLNTGELFF. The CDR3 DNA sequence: TGTGCCAGCAGCGTAGTGGTCAGCCCTTTAAACACCGGGGAGCTGTTTTTT. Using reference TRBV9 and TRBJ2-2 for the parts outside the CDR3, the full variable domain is DSGVTQTPKHLITATGQRVTLRCSPRSGDLSVYWYQQSLDQGLQFLIQYYNGEERAKGNILERFSAQQFPDLHSELNLSSLELGDSALYFCASSVVVSPLNTGELFFGEGSRLTVL.

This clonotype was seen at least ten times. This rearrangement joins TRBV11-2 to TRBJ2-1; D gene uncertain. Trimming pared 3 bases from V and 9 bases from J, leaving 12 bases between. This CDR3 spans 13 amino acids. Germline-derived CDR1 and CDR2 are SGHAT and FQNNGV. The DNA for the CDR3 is TGTGCCAGCAGCTTTGTAAGTGTCATTGAGCAGTTCTTC. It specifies CASSFVSVIEQFF.

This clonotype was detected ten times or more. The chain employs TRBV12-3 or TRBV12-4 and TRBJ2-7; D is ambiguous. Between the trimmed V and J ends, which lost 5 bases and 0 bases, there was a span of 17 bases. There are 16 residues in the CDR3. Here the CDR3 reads CASSGDSVAVSYEQYF. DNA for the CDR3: TGTGCCAGCAGTGGGGATTCGGTGGCAGTCTCCTACGAGCAGTACTTC.

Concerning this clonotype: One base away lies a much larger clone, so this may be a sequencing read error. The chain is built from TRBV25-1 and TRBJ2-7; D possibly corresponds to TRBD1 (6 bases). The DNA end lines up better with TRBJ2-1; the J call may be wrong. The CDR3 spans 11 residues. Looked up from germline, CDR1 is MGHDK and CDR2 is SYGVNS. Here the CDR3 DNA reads TGTACCAGCAGTGATGGGGGCGAGCAGTTCTTC. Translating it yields CTSSDGGEQFF.

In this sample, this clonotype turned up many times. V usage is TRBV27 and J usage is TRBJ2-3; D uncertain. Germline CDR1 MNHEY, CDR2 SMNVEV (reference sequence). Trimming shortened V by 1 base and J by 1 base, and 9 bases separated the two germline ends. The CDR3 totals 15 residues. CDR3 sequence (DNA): TGTGCCAGCAGTTTATATTTGGCGGGCACAGATACGCAGTATTTT. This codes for CASSLYLAGTDTQYF.

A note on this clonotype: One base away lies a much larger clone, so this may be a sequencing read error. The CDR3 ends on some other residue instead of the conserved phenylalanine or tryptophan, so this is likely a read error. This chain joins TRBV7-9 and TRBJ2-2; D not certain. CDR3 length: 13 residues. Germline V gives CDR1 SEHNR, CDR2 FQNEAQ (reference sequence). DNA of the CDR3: TGTGCCAGCAGCCCAGCGAACCCCGGGGAGCTGTTTTAT. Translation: CASSPANPGELFY.

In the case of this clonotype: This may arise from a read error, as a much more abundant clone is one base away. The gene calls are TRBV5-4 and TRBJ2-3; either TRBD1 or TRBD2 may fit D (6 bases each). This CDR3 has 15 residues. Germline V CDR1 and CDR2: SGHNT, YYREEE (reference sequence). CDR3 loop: CASKTRGADTDAQYF. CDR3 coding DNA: TGTGCCAGCAAAACGAGGGGGGCTGACACAGATGCGCAGTATTTT.

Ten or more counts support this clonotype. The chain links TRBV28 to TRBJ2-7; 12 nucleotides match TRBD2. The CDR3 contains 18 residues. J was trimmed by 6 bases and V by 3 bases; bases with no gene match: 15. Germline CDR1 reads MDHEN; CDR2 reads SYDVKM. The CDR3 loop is CASSLGTGSGLAGFEQYF. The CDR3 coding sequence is TGTGCCAGCAGTTTGGGGACAGGGTCCGGACTAGCGGGATTCGAGCAGTACTTC.

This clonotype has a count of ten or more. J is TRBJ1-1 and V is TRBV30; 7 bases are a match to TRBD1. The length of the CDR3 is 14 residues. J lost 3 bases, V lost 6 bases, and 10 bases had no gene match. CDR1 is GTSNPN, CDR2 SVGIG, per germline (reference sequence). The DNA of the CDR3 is TGTGCCTGCCCCCTGGGGACAGATTACACTGAAGCTTTCTTT. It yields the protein CACPLGTDYTEAFF.

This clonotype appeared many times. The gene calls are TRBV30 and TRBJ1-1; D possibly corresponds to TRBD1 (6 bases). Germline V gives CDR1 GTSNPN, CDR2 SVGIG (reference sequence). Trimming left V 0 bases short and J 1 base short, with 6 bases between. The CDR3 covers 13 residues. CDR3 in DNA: TGTGCCTGGAGTGTAGGGGGGAACACTGAAGCTTTCTTT. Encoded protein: CAWSVGGNTEAFF.

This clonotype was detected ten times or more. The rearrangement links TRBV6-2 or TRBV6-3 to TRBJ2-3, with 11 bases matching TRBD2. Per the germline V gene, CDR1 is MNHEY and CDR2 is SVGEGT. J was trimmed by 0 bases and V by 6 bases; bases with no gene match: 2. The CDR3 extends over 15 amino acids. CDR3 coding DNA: TGTGCCAGCAGAAGGACTAGCGGGAGCACAGATACGCAGTATTTT. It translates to CASRRTSGSTDTQYF.

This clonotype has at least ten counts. The chain's CDR3 is CASSSPGDRGDEQYF. The DNA for the CDR3 is TGTGCCAGCAGCTCGCCGGGGGACAGGGGCGACGAGCAGTACTTC. V usage is TRBV7-9 and J usage is TRBJ2-7; 10 nucleotides line up with TRBD1. The germline V gene has CDR1 SEHNR and CDR2 FQNEAQ (reference sequence). Trimming removed 4 bases from V and 5 bases from J; junction bases left unmatched: 8. The CDR3 length is 15 residues.

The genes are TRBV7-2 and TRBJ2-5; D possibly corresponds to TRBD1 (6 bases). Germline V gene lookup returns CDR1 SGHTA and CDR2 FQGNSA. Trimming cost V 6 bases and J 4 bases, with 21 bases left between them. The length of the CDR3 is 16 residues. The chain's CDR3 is CASSFPGAPGLETQYF. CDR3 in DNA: TGTGCCAGCAGTTTCCCAGGGGCTCCGGGGCTAGAGACCCAGTACTTC.

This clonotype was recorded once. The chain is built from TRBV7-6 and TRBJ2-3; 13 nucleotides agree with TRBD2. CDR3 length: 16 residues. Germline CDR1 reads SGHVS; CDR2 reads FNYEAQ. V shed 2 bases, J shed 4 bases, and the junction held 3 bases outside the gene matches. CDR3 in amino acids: CASSLRLAGGPDTQYF. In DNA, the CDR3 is TGTGCCAGCAGCTTAAGACTAGCGGGGGGCCCAGATACGCAGTATTTT.